This record concerns one T cell receptor (beta chain) sequence. Its specificity is unknown. CDR3 length: 13 residues. V dropped 8 bases and J dropped 1 base, with 13 bases sitting between them. Germline V gene lookup returns CDR1 SQVTM and CDR2 ANQGSEA. These data belong to a study of Ad26.COV2.S vaccination and SARS-CoV-2 variants. Some clones are missing from TCRdb's copy, which holds only in-frame ones; the method was immunoSEQ multiplex PCR. Of 43,000 or so clones in the sample, 83% were seen once. General study findings and limits: While placebo recipients had lower spike-specific TCR breadth, vaccine recipients had more. Substantial response breadth was reportedly seen for spike-specific CD8+ and CD4+ T cells after vaccination. Breadth measured for non-spike TCRs was similar across vaccine and placebo recipients.

The sample in question was peripheral blood, obtained after recovery from COVID-19. The receptor was isolated from a human donor who had recovered from COVID-19. The chain couples TRBV29-1 to TRBJ2-3; D is possibly TRBD2 (6 bases). The CDR3 DNA is TGCAGCCTCCTGGGGGGAGGCACAGATACGCAGTATTTT. Amino acid sequence: CSLLGGGTDTQYF.